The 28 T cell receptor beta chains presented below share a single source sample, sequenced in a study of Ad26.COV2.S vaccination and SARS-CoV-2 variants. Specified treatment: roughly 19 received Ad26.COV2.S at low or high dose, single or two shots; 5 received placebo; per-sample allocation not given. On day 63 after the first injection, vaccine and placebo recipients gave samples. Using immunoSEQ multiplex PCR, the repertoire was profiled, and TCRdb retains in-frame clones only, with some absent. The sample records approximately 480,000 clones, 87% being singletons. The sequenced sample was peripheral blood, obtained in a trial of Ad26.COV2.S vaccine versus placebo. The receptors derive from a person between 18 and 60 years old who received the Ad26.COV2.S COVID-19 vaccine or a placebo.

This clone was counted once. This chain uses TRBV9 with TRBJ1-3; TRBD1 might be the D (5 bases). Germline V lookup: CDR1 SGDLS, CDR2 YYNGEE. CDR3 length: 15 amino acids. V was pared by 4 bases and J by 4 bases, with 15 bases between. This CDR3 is CASSLTGVSGNTIYF. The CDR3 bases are TGTGCCAGCAGCCTTACGGGGGTCTCCGGAAACACCATATATTTT.

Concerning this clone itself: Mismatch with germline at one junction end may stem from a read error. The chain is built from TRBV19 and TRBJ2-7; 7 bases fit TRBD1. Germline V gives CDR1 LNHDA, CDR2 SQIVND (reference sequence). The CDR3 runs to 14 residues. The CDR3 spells CASSRRDSSFLRDF. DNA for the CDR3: TGTGCCAGTAGTCGCCGGGACAGCAGCTTCCTACGGGACTTC.

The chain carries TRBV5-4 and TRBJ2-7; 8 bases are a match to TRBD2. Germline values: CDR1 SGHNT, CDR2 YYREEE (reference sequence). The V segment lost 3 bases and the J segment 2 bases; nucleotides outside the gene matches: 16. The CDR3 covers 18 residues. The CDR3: CASSSPRGGSGGPYEQYF. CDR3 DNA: TGTGCCAGCAGCTCCCCCCGGGGCGGGAGCGGGGGCCCCTACGAGCAGTACTTC.

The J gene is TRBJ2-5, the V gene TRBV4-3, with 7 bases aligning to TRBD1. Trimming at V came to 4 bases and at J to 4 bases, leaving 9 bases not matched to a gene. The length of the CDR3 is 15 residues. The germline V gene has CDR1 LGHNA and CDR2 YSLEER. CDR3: CASSPSGQVLETQYF. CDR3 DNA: TGCGCCAGCAGCCCCTCCGGACAGGTCTTAGAGACCCAGTACTTC.

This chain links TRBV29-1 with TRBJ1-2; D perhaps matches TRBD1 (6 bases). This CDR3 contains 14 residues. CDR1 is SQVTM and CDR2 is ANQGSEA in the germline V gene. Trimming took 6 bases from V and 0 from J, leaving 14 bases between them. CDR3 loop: CSVPRTASNYGYTF. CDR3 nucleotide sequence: TGCAGCGTCCCCCGGACAGCTTCTAACTATGGCTACACCTTC.

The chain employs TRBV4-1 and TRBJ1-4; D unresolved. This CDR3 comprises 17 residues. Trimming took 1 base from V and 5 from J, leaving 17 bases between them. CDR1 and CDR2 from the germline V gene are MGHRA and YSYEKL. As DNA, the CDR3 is TGCGCCAGCAGCCAAGGGAAAGGACGGCGGCTGAATGAAAAACTGTTTTTT. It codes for CASSQGKGRRLNEKLFF.

The CDR3 nucleotides read TGTGCCAGCAGTTGGCATCTGGGACAGGGGAAGGTCTACGAGCAGTACTTC. Its protein is CASSWHLGQGKVYEQYF. This chain links TRBV28 with TRBJ2-7, with 10 bases aligning to TRBD1. The ends lost 4 bases at V and 3 bases at J; junction bases unmatched: 12. This CDR3 region has 17 residues. CDR1 and CDR2 (germline): MDHEN, SYDVKM.

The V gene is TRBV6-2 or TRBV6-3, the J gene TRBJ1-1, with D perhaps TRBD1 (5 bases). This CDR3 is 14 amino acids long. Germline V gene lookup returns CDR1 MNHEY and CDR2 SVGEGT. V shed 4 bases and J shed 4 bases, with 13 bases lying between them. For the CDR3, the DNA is TGTGCCAGCAGTTCGCCGGGGGAGCGCACTGAAGCTTTCTTT. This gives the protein CASSSPGERTEAFF.

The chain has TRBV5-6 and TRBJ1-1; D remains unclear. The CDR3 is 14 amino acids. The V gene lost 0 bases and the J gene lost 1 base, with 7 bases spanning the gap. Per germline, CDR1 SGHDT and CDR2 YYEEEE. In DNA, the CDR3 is TGTGCCAGCAGCTTGGACAGCCCGAACACTGAAGCTTTCTTT. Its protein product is CASSLDSPNTEAFF.

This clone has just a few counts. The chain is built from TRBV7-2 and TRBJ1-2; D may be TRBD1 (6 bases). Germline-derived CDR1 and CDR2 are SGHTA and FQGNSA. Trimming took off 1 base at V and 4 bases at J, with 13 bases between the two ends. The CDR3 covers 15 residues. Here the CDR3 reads CASSLEPGAVYGYTF. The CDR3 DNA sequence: TGTGCCAGCAGCTTAGAGCCGGGGGCGGTCTATGGCTACACCTTC. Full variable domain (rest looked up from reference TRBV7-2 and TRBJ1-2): GAGVSQSPSNKVTEKGKDVELRCDPISGHTALYWYRQSLGQGLEFLIYFQGNSAPDKSGLPSDRFSAERTGGSVSTLTIQRTQQEDSAVYLCASSLEPGAVYGYTFGSGTRLTVV.

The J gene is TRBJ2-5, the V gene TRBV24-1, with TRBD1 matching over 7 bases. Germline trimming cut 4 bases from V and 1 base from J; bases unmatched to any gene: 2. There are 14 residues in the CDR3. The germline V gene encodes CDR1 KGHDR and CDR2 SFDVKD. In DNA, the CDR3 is TGTGCCACCAGTGAAGGGACAGTCCAAGAGACCCAGTACTTC. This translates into CATSEGTVQETQYF.

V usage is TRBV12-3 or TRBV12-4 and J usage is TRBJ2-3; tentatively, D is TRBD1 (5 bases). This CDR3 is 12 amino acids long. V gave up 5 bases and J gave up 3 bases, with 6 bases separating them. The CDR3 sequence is CASSRQTDTQYF. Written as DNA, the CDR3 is TGTGCCAGCAGTCGACAGACAGATACGCAGTATTTT.

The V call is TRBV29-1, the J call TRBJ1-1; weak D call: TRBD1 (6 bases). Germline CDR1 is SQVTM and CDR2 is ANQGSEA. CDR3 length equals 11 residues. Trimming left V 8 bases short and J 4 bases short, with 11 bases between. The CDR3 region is CSPQQGTEAFF. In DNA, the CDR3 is TGCAGCCCCCAACAGGGCACTGAAGCTTTCTTT.

CDR3 region: CASSLTGASGNTIYF. CDR3 nucleotide sequence: TGCGCCAGCAGCTTGACGGGGGCTTCTGGAAACACCATATATTTT. The rearrangement links TRBV5-1 to TRBJ1-3, with a weak D call TRBD1 (6 bases). V dropped 1 base and J dropped 1 base, with 9 bases sitting between them. This CDR3 is 15 amino acids long. Per the germline V gene, CDR1 is SGHRS and CDR2 is YFSETQ. Combining the CDR3 with reference TRBV5-1 and TRBJ1-3 gives the whole variable domain KAGVTQTPRYLIKTRGQQVTLSCSPISGHRSVSWYQQTPGQGLQFLFEYFSETQRNKGNFPGRFSGRQFSNSRSEMNVSTLELGDSALYLCASSLTGASGNTIYFGEGSWLTVV.

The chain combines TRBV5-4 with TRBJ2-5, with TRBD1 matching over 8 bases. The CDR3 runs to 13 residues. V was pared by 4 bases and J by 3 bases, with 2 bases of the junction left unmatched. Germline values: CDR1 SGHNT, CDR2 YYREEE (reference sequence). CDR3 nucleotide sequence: TGTGCCAGCAGCAAGGACAGGGAAGAGACCCAGTACTTC. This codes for CASSKDREETQYF.

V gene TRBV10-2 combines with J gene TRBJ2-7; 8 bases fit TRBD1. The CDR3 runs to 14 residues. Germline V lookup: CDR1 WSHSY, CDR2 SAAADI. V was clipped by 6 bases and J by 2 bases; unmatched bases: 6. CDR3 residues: CASRATGAPYEQYF. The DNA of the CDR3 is TGCGCCAGCAGGGCGACAGGGGCTCCCTACGAGCAGTACTTC.

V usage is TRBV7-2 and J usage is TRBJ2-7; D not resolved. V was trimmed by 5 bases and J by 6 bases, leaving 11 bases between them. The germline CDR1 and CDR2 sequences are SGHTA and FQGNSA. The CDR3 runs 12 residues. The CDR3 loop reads CASSPGVGEQYF. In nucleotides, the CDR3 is TGTGCCAGCAGCCCAGGCGTGGGCGAGCAGTACTTC.

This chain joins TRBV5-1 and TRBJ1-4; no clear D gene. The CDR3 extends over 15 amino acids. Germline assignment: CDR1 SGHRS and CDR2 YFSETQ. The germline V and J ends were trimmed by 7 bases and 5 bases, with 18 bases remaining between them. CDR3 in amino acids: CASGARAGVNEKLFF. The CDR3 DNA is TGCGCCAGCGGCGCCCGGGCCGGGGTCAATGAAAAACTGTTTTTT.

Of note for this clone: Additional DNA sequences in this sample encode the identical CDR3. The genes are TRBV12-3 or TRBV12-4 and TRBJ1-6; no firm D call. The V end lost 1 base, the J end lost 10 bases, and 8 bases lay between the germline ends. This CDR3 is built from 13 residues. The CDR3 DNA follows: TGTGCCAGCAGTTTAGGCGGAGGATCACCCCTCCACTTT. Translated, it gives CASSLGGGSPLHF.

DNA of the CDR3: TGCGCCAGCAGCTTGGTTCCTAGCGGGCTTAGGTCCTACAATGAGCAGTTCTTC. Protein product: CASSLVPSGLRSYNEQFF. J is TRBJ2-1 and V is TRBV5-1, with 8 bases identical to TRBD2. The CDR3 loop spans 18 amino acids. J lost 1 base, V lost 0 bases, and 9 bases had no gene match. The germline gives CDR1 SGHRS, CDR2 YFSETQ.

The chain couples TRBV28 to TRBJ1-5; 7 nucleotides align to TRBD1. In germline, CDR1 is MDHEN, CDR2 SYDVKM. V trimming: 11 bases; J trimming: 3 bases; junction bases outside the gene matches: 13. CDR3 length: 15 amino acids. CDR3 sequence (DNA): TGTGCCTGTGTAGCCACAGGGGCTAACAATCAGCCCCAGCATTTT. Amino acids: CACVATGANNQPQHF.

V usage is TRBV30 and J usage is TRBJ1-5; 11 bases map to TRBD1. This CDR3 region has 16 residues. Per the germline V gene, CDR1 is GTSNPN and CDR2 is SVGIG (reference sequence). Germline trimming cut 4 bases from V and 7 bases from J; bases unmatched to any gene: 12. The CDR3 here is CAWNTGQGALSQPQHF. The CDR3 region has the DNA TGTGCCTGGAATACCGGACAGGGGGCGTTAAGCCAGCCCCAGCATTTT.

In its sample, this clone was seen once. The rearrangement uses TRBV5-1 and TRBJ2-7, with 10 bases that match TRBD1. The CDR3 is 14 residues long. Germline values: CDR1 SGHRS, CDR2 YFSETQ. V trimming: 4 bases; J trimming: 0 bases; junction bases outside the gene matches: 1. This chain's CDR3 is CASSGDRGSYEQYF. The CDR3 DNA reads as TGCGCCAGCAGCGGGGACAGGGGCTCCTACGAGCAGTACTTC.

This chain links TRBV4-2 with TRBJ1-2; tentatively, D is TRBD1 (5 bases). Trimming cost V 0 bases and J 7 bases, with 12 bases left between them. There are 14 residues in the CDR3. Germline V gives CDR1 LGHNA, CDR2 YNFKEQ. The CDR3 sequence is CASSQDGGSPGYTF. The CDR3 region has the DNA TGTGCCAGCAGCCAAGATGGGGGGAGCCCTGGCTACACCTTC.

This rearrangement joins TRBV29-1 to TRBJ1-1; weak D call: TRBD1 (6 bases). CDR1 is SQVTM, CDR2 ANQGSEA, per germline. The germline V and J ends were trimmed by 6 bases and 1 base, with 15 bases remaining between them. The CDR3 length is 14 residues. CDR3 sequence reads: CSVREGGQNTEAFF. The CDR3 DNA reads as TGCAGCGTCCGGGAGGGGGGACAGAACACTGAAGCTTTCTTT.

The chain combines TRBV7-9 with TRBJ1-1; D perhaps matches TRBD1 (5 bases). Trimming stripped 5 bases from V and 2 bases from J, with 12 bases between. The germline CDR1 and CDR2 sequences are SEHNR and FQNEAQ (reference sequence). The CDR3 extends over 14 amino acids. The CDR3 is CASSPRQINTEAFF. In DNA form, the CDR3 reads TGTGCCAGCAGCCCCCGACAGATTAACACTGAAGCTTTCTTT.

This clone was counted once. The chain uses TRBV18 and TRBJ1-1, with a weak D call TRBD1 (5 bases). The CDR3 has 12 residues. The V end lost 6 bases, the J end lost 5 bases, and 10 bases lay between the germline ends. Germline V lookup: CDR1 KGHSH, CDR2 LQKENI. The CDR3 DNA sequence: TGTGCCAGCTCTCTAGGGGAGACTGAAGCTTTCTTT. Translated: CASSLGETEAFF.

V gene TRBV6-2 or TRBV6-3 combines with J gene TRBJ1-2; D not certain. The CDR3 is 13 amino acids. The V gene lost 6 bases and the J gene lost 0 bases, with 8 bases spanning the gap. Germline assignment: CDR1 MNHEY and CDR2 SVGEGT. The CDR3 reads CASSSGPNYGYTF. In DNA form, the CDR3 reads TGTGCCAGCAGCTCCGGACCTAACTATGGCTACACCTTC.